This T cell receptor beta chain was found in a study of CXCR3-negative and CXCR3-positive naive CD8 T cells. On this clonotype itself: Antigen unknown.

CDR3 length equals 15 residues. CDR1 is SGHVS and CDR2 is FNYEAQ in the germline V gene. Study-level findings and limits: Cryopreserved cells partially lost CXCR3 expression, and fresh PBMCs were used in most assays. TCR interaction strength was inferred from TRB CDR3 physicochemistry, as CD5 matched across naive subsets. The study found comparably high diversity in both naive subsets and much lower diversity in memory CD8+ cells.

Via 5' RACE with UMI labels, TRB cDNA libraries were prepared. TCRdb reanalyzed the 5' RACE reads and collapses them to one entry per CDR3 protein, without DNA. This sample's clone table lists about 42,000 distinct CDR3 sequences. Phenotypically, naive CD8+ T cells corresponded to CD45RO-CCR7+CD27+CD95-. V and J are TRBV7-6 and TRBJ2-1; TCRdb gives TRBD2 as the D gene, but with no DNA this cannot be confirmed. Sequencing used naive CXCR3- CD8+ T cells from blood. Described subset: CD45RO-CCR7+CD27+CD95- naive CD8+ T cells lacking CXCR3 (TNR3-). This receptor was taken from a human donor in good health. Some clones in this sample may be carry-over from other donors' samples. The chain's CDR3 is CASSLINSGRNEQFF.